This TCR beta chain was sequenced for a study of neurological immune-mediated disorders. This clonotype came up a few times. The V and J ends lost 1 base and 6 bases, in that order; junction bases with no gene match: 1. Per germline, CDR1 SGHRS and CDR2 YFSETQ. The CDR3 covers 13 residues. 5'RACE with 10-nucleotide random UMIs produced the cDNA. TCRdb ran MiXCR on the 5' RACE reads and lists one entry per CDR3 protein. This sample has roughly 39,000 distinct CDR3 sequences, with 7.2% found just once. The sample comprised CD4+ T cells from blood. The V and J genes are TRBV5-1 and TRBJ2-3; 8 bases line up with TRBD2. The TCR sequence derives from a man between 45 and 60 years old in good health. DNA of the CDR3: TGCGCCAGCAGCTTGTCTAGCGGGGATACGCAGTATTTT. Its protein is CASSLSSGDTQYF.